The source of this T cell receptor (beta chain) is a study of blood T cell repertoires in COVID-19. Study information: T cells, B-cell-depleted T cells, or PBMCs provided the cDNA or gDNA that served as material.

In the original analysis: By means of reference gene primer amplification, nucleated cell counts were estimated. Profiling relied on immunoSEQ multiplex PCR, and the TCRdb table lists in-frame clones only, not all of them. Clonal size and the V and J genes are those of that table, whereas D and trimming came from the DNA. The sample contains about 160,000 clones, roughly four fifths of which appear only once. V was cut by 8 bases and J by 2 bases, with 14 bases left in between. Germline CDR1 and CDR2: SNHLY and FYNNEI. This CDR3 contains 14 residues. V usage is TRBV2 and J usage is TRBJ2-3, with TRBD1 as a possible D gene (5 bases). This sequence was found in a man between 65 and 80 years old who had recovered from COVID-19. The sequenced sample was peripheral blood. CDR3 loop: CASFGPGITDTQYF. CDR3 nucleotide sequence: TGTGCCAGCTTCGGCCCAGGGATCACAGATACGCAGTATTTT.